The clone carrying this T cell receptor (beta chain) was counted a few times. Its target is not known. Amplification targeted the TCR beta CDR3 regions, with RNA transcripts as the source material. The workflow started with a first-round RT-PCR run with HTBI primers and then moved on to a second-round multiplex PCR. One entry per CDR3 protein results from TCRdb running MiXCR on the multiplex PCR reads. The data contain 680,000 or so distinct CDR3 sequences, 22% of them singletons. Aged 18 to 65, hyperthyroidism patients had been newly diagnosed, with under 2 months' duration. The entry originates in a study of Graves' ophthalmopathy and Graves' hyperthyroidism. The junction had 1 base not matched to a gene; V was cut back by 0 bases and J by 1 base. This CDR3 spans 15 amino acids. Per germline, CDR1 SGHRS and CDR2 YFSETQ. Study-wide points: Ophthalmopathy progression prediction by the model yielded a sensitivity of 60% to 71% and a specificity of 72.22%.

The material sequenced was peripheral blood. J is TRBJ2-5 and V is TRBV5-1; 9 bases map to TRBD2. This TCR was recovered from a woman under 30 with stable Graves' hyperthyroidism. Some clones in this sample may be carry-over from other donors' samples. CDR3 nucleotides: TGCGCCAGCAGCTTGGTAGCGGGGGCCCAAGAGACCCAGTACTTC. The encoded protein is CASSLVAGAQETQYF.